This TCR beta chain emerged from a study of CD8 T cells in ankylosing spondylitis. Whole-study findings and limits: Ankylosing spondylitis blood seemed to carry a telltale TCR beta motif made of several highly homologous variants. Past studies reported some motif variants in reactive arthritis synovial fluid and blood. Disease-linked clones proved CD8+ and comparatively uncommon in peripheral blood.

Trimming removed 6 bases at V and 1 base at J, with 9 bases between. The CDR3 has 13 residues. A quantitative 5'-RACE method, one with molecular barcodes, was used to make TCR beta libraries. TCRdb reprocessed the 5' RACE reads via MiXCR and lists one record per CDR3 protein. Found here are hundreds of thousands of distinct CDR3 sequences, around 21% of them singletons; the top ten hold 3.5% to 4.5%. This clonotype was picked up many times. The antigen remains unidentified. Input material: blood, either unsorted or a sorted T cell fraction (not recorded which). The receptor's source is a female donor with ankylosing spondylitis or in good health (not recorded which). The chain links TRBV12-3 or TRBV12-4 to TRBJ2-5; no definite D call. The CDR3 DNA reads TGTGCCAGCAGGCGGCGAATCCAAGAGACCCAGTACTTC. It codes for CASRRRIQETQYF.